The source of this T cell receptor beta chain is a study of CD8+CD57+ T cells in acquired aplastic anemia. This clonotype was picked up many times. The TCR beta profiling, which covered VDJ combination and CDR3 sequence, was carried out using genomic DNA as the template. TCRdb independently ran MiXCR on the reads; one entry per CDR3 protein. The sample has under 200,000 distinct CDR3 sequences, approximately 48% seen once. Trimming shortened V by 5 bases and J by 4 bases, and 9 bases separated the two germline ends. The germline V gene encodes CDR1 SGHTA and CDR2 FQGTGA. This CDR3 has 13 residues. It was patients with CD8+CD57+ cell expansion by flow cytometry who were chosen for sequencing.

J is TRBJ2-1 and V is TRBV7-3; perhaps TRBD2 as D (6 bases). This sequence was found in a human donor with aplastic anemia. Sequenced: sorted CD4+, CD8+, or CD8+CD57+ T cells (not recorded which) from PBMCs. CDR3 sequence (DNA): TGTGCCAGCAGCATCGGGAGTTACAATGAGCAGTTCTTC. It translates to CASSIGSYNEQFF.